The rows below give T cell receptor beta chains drawn from one sample of a study of cytomegalovirus exposure and HLA in healthy donors. The method was immunoSEQ multiplex PCR; TCRdb's version includes in-frame clones alone and lacks a portion of them. Of 200,000 to 250,000 clones listed, over 65% are singletons. The sequenced sample was PBMCs. The receptor set was obtained from a woman between 18 and 29 years old in good health and CMV-seronegative. Both conserved end residues are part of each CDR3. D genes are given only for firm matches. A clone size is listed for some rows: how often the clone was seen (once, few, many), or a class if it is expanded.

CDR3 protein,CDR3 DNA,J gene,V gene,D gene,clone size
CASSLVGPDTQYF,TGCGCCAGCAGCTTGGTAGGGCCAGATACGCAGTATTTT,TRBJ2-3,TRBV5-1,NA,NA
CASSTDREEQFF,TGTGCCAGCAGTACGGACAGGGAAGAGCAGTTCTTC,TRBJ2-1,TRBV6-6,TRBD1,NA
CASSYSLTGVNYGYTF,TGTGCCAGCAGTTACTCCCTGACTGGGGTTAACTATGGCTACACCTTC,TRBJ1-2,TRBV6-5,NA,NA
CASSYATSTEAFF,TGTGCCAGCAGTTACGCCACAAGCACTGAAGCTTTCTTT,TRBJ1-1,TRBV6-6,NA,NA
CASSQVTSGGGTQYF,TGCGCCAGCAGCCAAGTTACTAGCGGGGGGGGGACCCAGTACTTC,TRBJ2-5,TRBV5-1,TRBD2,NA
CASSGVGQGLYGYTF,TGTGCCAGCAGCGGGGTTGGACAGGGCCTCTATGGCTACACCTTC,TRBJ1-2,TRBV9,TRBD1,NA
CASRPGTGFGNTIYF,TGCGCCAGCAGGCCCGGGACAGGGTTTGGAAACACCATATATTTT,TRBJ1-3,TRBV5-1,TRBD1,once
CASSLNGPNTEAFF,TGTGCCAGCAGCTTAAATGGACCGAACACTGAAGCTTTCTTT,TRBJ1-1,TRBV7-9,NA,NA
CASSLGGRQGPEQYF,TGTGCCAGCAGCTTAGGGGGCAGACAGGGTCCCGAGCAGTACTTC,TRBJ2-7,TRBV7-9,TRBD1,few
CASRLFSGNTIYF,TGTGCCAGCAGGCTTTTCTCTGGAAACACCATATATTTT,TRBJ1-3,TRBV7-9,NA,once
CASSPGGGRTYEQYF,TGTGCCAGCAGCCCCGGGGGGGGGCGAACCTACGAGCAGTACTTC,TRBJ2-7,TRBV7-3,TRBD2,NA
CASSLYYATRGSQHF,TGTGCCAGCAGCTTGTATTACGCCACCCGGGGGTCCCAGCATTTT,TRBJ1-5,TRBV5-8,NA,NA
CSARQGSNTEAFF,TGCAGCGCGCGACAGGGCTCGAACACTGAAGCTTTCTTT,TRBJ1-1,TRBV29-1,TRBD1,NA
CASSLFGTSGRSGELFF,TGCGCCAGCAGCCTTTTTGGGACTAGCGGGAGATCGGGGGAGCTGTTTTTT,TRBJ2-2,TRBV4-1,TRBD2,few
CASSLTLASTDTQYF,TGTGCCAGCAGTTTAACGTTAGCTAGCACAGATACGCAGTATTTT,TRBJ2-3,TRBV28,NA,once
CASSLGAAPDYEQYF,TGCGCCAGCAGCTTGGGGGCTGCCCCAGACTACGAGCAGTACTTC,TRBJ2-7,TRBV5-1,NA,NA
CASSLVAGYNEQFF,TGTGCCAGCAGCTTAGTAGCGGGGTACAATGAGCAGTTCTTC,TRBJ2-1,TRBV11-2,TRBD2,NA
CASSRTGWMDGYTF,TGTGCCAGCAGCAGGACAGGCTGGATGGATGGCTACACCTTC,TRBJ1-2,TRBV5-4,TRBD1,many
CASSSSTHSMRYTF,TGTGCCAGCTCCTCCTCTACTCATTCTATGCGCTACACCTTC,TRBJ1-2,TRBV9,NA,NA
CASSLTSGGPTDTQYF,TGTGCCAGCAGCTTGACTAGCGGGGGGCCGACAGATACGCAGTATTTT,TRBJ2-3,TRBV5-4,TRBD2,NA
CASSLEGTGGAYGNQPQHF,TGCGCCAGCAGCTTGGAAGGGACAGGGGGCGCTTATGGCAATCAGCCCCAGCATTTT,TRBJ1-5,TRBV5-1,TRBD1,NA
CASRRDRDYNEQFF,TGTGCCAGCAGAAGGGACAGGGACTACAATGAGCAGTTCTTC,TRBJ2-1,TRBV6-4,TRBD1,NA
CASSPEGWKETQYF,TGTGCCAGCAGCCCAGAGGGCTGGAAAGAGACCCAGTACTTC,TRBJ2-5,TRBV7-9,NA,NA
CASSPRYEQYF,TGTGCCAGCAGTCCAAGGTACGAGCAGTACTTC,TRBJ2-7,TRBV27,NA,NA
CASRAGIRNTEAFF,TGTGCCAGCAGGGCGGGGATTAGGAACACTGAAGCTTTCTTT,TRBJ1-1,TRBV6-1,NA,once